This is a list of T cell receptor beta chains from one sample in a study of blood T cell repertoires in COVID-19. The table came from immunoSEQ multiplex PCR; TCRdb's copy has only in-frame clones and leaves some out. In the table there are approximately 49,000 clones, around nine tenths of which are singletons. Sample: peripheral blood. Receptors were obtained from a man between 45 and 60 years old with acute or convalescent COVID-19. Each CDR3 is given with its conserved first and last residue. Each record gives: CDR3 length, J gene, V gene, CDR3 protein.

16	TRBJ2-3	TRBV5-4	CASSSRLAGAIDTQYF
14	TRBJ2-7	TRBV7-9	CASSFSLRGYEQYF
14	TRBJ2-1	TRBV29-1	CSVEPGQGVGEQFF
16	TRBJ1-3	TRBV10-3	CAISGRGQSSGNTIYF
11	TRBJ1-1	TRBV29-1	CSVQGNTEAFF
15	TRBJ1-2	TRBV27	CASSPTPTGNYGYTF
14	TRBJ1-3	TRBV19	CASSPNGQEDTIYF
12	TRBJ2-2	TRBV7-3	CASSAGQGELFF
14	TRBJ2-1	TRBV14	CASSQAFVRNEQFF
11	TRBJ1-1	TRBV28	CASSSTDRVFF
12	TRBJ2-7	TRBV3-1/TRBV3-2	CASSQQGTEQYF
13	TRBJ1-1	TRBV19	CASSLEVNTEAFF
16	TRBJ2-5	TRBV6-6	CASSRDGREGAETQYF
16	TRBJ2-3	TRBV2	CASSEEGGGRTDTQYF
17	TRBJ2-5	TRBV29-1	CSVEGLAGTKEGETQYF
14	TRBJ1-1	TRBV11-3	CASSLGQGYTEAFF
15	TRBJ1-6	TRBV7-9	CASSLGTSDNSPLHF
12	TRBJ1-1	TRBV29-1	CSVDRGNTEAFF
16	TRBJ1-5	TRBV19	CASSIGPVFSNQPQHF
18	TRBJ2-4	TRBV27	CASSPGQGAGVAKNIQYF
13	TRBJ2-7	TRBV5-4	CASSRDYGYEQYF
13	TRBJ1-5	TRBV5-5	CASSLETWLPQHF
13	TRBJ2-1	TRBV15	CATSRTDNNEQFF
12	TRBJ2-3	TRBV14	CAIILAIDTQYF
14	TRBJ1-2	TRBV6-5	CASRSLGAGLGYTF
13	TRBJ1-1	TRBV12-3/TRBV12-4	CASSYTGDTEAFF
14	TRBJ2-1	TRBV27	CASSLGTSRREQFF
13	TRBJ1-1	TRBV30	CAWSGTLNTEAFF
16	TRBJ2-2	TRBV7-6	CASSLEGDSNTGELFF
14	TRBJ1-5	TRBV27	CASSSPDSNQPQHF
15	TRBJ2-7	TRBV2	CASGGLAGGTYEQYF
15	TRBJ1-1	TRBV28	CASSEVDRMNTEAFF
17	TRBJ1-3	TRBV5-1	CASSPGDRFSSGNTIYF
16	TRBJ1-1	TRBV5-4	CASSPGGSRVNTEAFF
17	TRBJ2-1	TRBV27	CASSFPSGRVSYNEQFF
16	TRBJ2-5	TRBV27	CASSLSRQGYQETQYF
14	TRBJ1-3	TRBV28	CASRPRGSGNTIYF
18	TRBJ1-1	TRBV7-9	CASSLTPWTGVENTEAFF
15	TRBJ2-1	TRBV7-6	CASSLARGAGSEQFF
15	TRBJ1-3	TRBV19	CATSQTGTAGNTIYF
14	TRBJ2-1	TRBV2	CASSDRDRVNEQFF
13	TRBJ2-1	TRBV2	CATERSSYNEQFF
13	TRBJ1-2	TRBV19	CASSIRVGYGYTF
15	TRBJ1-4	TRBV4-2	CASSQQGAIGEKLFF
13	TRBJ1-5	TRBV4-2	CASSQGLNQPQHF
14	TRBJ2-7	TRBV4-1	CASSLSRDSYEQYF
14	TRBJ2-7	TRBV4-2	CASSQRDSAYEQYF
13	TRBJ1-1	TRBV19	CASSITGITEAFF
17	TRBJ2-2	TRBV4-2	CASSLGTSGGITGELFF
14	TRBJ1-1	TRBV7-8	CASSPRTGGTEAFF
14	TRBJ1-1	TRBV4-1	CASSPWGEKTEAFF
14	TRBJ1-2	TRBV7-9	CASSLGAANYGYTF
16	TRBJ1-1	TRBV14	CASSRRQGYMRTEAFF
15	TRBJ2-2	TRBV5-1	CASTLRRDGTGELFF
17	TRBJ1-4	TRBV11-2	CASSFRDRGLLGEKLFF
16	TRBJ2-3	TRBV7-3	CASSLIIGGTPDTQYF
14	TRBJ2-5	TRBV4-1	CASSPSTAWETQYF
12	TRBJ1-2	TRBV30	CAWRSTVYGYTF
16	TRBJ2-3	TRBV10-3	CAVRTSGGPNTDTQYF
14	TRBJ2-2	TRBV7-7	CASSLAEAAGELFF